This T cell receptor (beta chain) is from a study of patients and donors after allogeneic stem cell transplantation. Germline-derived CDR1 and CDR2 are SGHVS and FQNEAQ. The CDR3 loop spans 19 amino acids. V shed 1 base and J 2 bases; nucleotides not matched to a gene: 12. One entry per CDR3 protein, called by TCRdb with MiXCR from the RT-PCR reads. The table lists 8,500 to 13,000 distinct CDR3 sequences, 20% to 25% of them singletons. The rearrangement uses TRBV7-8 and TRBJ2-2; TRBD2 aligns across 8 bases. This TCR was recovered from a human donor who was either an allogeneic HSCT recipient or a stem cell or donor lymphocyte infusion donor (not recorded which). It is not recorded whose cells these are; they may come from a transplant donor. The sample taken for sequencing was blood, either unsorted or a sorted T cell fraction (not recorded which). In nucleotides, the CDR3 is TGTGCCAGCAGCTTAGGTCCCTCTGGGAGCGGGGGTAACACCGGGGAGCTGTTTTTT. It encodes CASSLGPSGSGGNTGELFF.